This T cell receptor (beta chain) was sequenced in a study of blood T cell repertoires in COVID-19. Overall study: Spain, Italy and the United States supplied samples that represented acute and convalescent COVID-19. The cDNA or gDNA used as material had been derived from T cells, B-cell-depleted T cells, or PBMCs.

The junction had 7 bases not matched to a gene; V was cut back by 1 base and J by 8 bases. Germline lookup yields CDR1 SGHTA and CDR2 FQGNSA. The CDR3 sequence is 16 residues long. Only a few counts were recorded for this clone. Per the authors' pipeline: Amplified reference gene primers provided the basis for estimating nucleated cell counts. Measured with immunoSEQ multiplex PCR; TCRdb has only the in-frame clones, and not every one. V and J calls and clone size are given by that table; D and trimming were obtained from the DNA. The repertoire consists of approximately 100,000 clones, with 85% occurring once and the leading ten covering around 2%.

The sequence derives from a woman aged 70-85 years with active or convalescent COVID-19. The chain joins TRBV7-2 to TRBJ2-2; 10 bases agree with TRBD2. Sequenced input: peripheral blood. The DNA of the CDR3 is TGTGCCAGCAGCTTAGTGCCTAGCGGGAGTTTGGGGGAGCTGTTTTTT. It yields the protein CASSLVPSGSLGELFF.